This passage covers 13 T cell receptor beta chains from one sample sequenced in a study of OX40 agonist ivuxolimab in advanced cancers. Sequencing was performed with immunoSEQ multiplex PCR; in TCRdb, only in-frame clones are kept and a portion is missing. The sample shows nearly 65,000 clones, about 90% of them seen only once. The input for sequencing was CD4+ or CD8+ T cells sorted from blood, taken in a trial of the OX40 agonist ivuxolimab. These receptors all come from an adult with an advanced solid tumor such as melanoma, head and neck, liver or kidney cancer.

V is TRBV6-1 and J is TRBJ1-4; D is undetermined. The V end lost 7 bases, the J end lost 8 bases, and 20 bases lay between the germline ends. The CDR3 extends over 15 amino acids. Germline CDR1 is MNHNS and CDR2 is SASEGT. The CDR3 here is CASNFWPELLEKLFF. DNA for the CDR3: TGTGCCAGCAATTTTTGGCCAGAACTTCTAGAAAAACTGTTTTTT.

CDR3 DNA: TGTGCCAGCAGTTTATCCCCGACGGGATGGGGAGAGACCCAGTACTTC. Residues: CASSLSPTGWGETQYF. V and J are TRBV28 and TRBJ2-5; D might be TRBD2 (5 bases). Trimming left V 1 base short and J 4 bases short, with 16 bases between. The CDR3 totals 16 residues. From germline, CDR1 is MDHEN and CDR2 SYDVKM.

This sequence joins TRBV7-9 and TRBJ2-5; 11 bases agree with TRBD2. Losses at the gene ends were 5 bases for V and 5 bases for J; bases not matched to a gene: 10. Germline V gene data show CDR1 as SEHNR and CDR2 as FQNEAQ (reference sequence). The CDR3 length is 16 residues. The CDR3 sequence: CASSVISGGAAETQYF. The CDR3 nucleotides are TGTGCCAGCAGCGTGATTAGCGGGGGGGCCGCGGAGACCCAGTACTTC.

V and J are TRBV19 and TRBJ2-1; 8 positions match TRBD1. The CDR3 has 14 amino acids. CDR1 is LNHDA and CDR2 is SQIVND in the germline V gene (reference sequence). J gave up 8 bases and V 3 bases, and 6 bases lay outside the gene matches. The CDR3 DNA follows: TGTGCCAGTAGTATCTCAGGGGGCGCGGATGAGCAGTTCTTC. It is translated as CASSISGGADEQFF.

As for this clone: Distinct nucleotide sequences in the sample also encode this CDR3. V usage is TRBV4-1 and J usage is TRBJ2-1, with D hard to call. V was trimmed by 1 base and J by 10 bases, leaving 5 bases between them. This CDR3 has 11 residues. Germline V gene data show CDR1 as MGHRA and CDR2 as YSYEKL. The chain's CDR3 is CASSQVGEQFF. CDR3 DNA: TGCGCCAGCAGCCAAGTGGGGGAGCAGTTCTTC.

The chain employs TRBV6-5 and TRBJ1-1, with a weak D call TRBD1 (5 bases). V shed 4 bases and J shed 4 bases, with 13 bases lying between them. This CDR3 comprises 14 residues. Per germline, CDR1 MNHEY and CDR2 SVGAGI. CDR3 DNA sequence: TGTGCCAGCAGTTGGTTAGGGGCGGGCACTGAAGCTTTCTTT. It encodes CASSWLGAGTEAFF.

In nucleotides, the CDR3 is TGTGCCAGCAGTTACAGCGGGGGCTATAATGAGCAGTTCTTC. Its protein is CASSYSGGYNEQFF. The chain combines TRBV6-6 with TRBJ2-1; 8 bases match TRBD2. V lost 2 bases, J lost 7 bases, and 4 bases stayed unmatched. Germline V gene data show CDR1 as MNHNY and CDR2 as SVGAGI (reference sequence). The CDR3 totals 14 residues.

CDR3 DNA sequence: TGTGCCAGCAGTGAGGGGACTAGCACAGATACGCAGTATTTT. Protein product: CASSEGTSTDTQYF. The chain is built from TRBV6-6 and TRBJ2-3, with D maybe TRBD2 (6 bases). The germline gives CDR1 MNHNY, CDR2 SVGAGI (reference sequence). The CDR3 sequence is 14 residues long. V lost 5 bases, J lost 0 bases, and 9 bases lay in between.

The rearrangement joins TRBV10-3 to TRBJ2-3, with 7 positions matching TRBD2. The CDR3 totals 14 residues. The germline V gene has CDR1 ENHRY and CDR2 SYGVKD. V lost 3 bases, J lost 6 bases, and 6 bases stayed unmatched. The CDR3 DNA reads as TGTGCCATCAGTGAAGGCGGGAGTTGGGATACGCAGTATTTT. Protein: CAISEGGSWDTQYF.

The rearrangement uses TRBV29-1 and TRBJ2-6, with D possibly TRBD1 on 6 matching bases. The V and J ends lost 6 bases and 0 bases respectively, with 15 bases between them. Germline V gene lookup returns CDR1 SQVTM and CDR2 ANQGSEA. The CDR3 contains 16 residues. Here the CDR3 reads CSVEGHPSSGANVLTF. The CDR3 coding sequence is TGCAGCGTCGAGGGACACCCGAGCTCTGGGGCCAACGTCCTGACTTTC.

The chain recombines TRBV2 with TRBJ2-7, with TRBD1 identical over 9 bases. The CDR3 spans 13 residues. After removal of 6 bases from V and 6 bases from J, the junction contained 6 bases not matched to a gene. Looked up from germline, CDR1 is SNHLY and CDR2 is FYNNEI. CDR3 DNA: TGTGCCAGCAGGGGGACAGGGATTCTCGAGCAGTACGTC. This encodes CASRGTGILEQYV.

The chain combines TRBV6-5 with TRBJ1-5; D gene ambiguous. The CDR3 extends over 15 amino acids. Germline V gene data show CDR1 as MNHEY and CDR2 as SVGAGI. Trimming removed 7 bases at V and 4 bases at J, with 17 bases between. The CDR3, as DNA: TGTGCCAGCACCTCCCCAAGGGTCATTAATCAGCCCCAGCATTTT. Its translation is CASTSPRVINQPQHF.

This clone was seen a few times. This rearrangement joins TRBV7-8 to TRBJ2-2; TRBD2 agrees at 7 bases. CDR1 and CDR2 (germline): SGHVS, FQNEAQ. V trimming: 3 bases; J trimming: 5 bases; junction bases outside the gene matches: 12. This CDR3 region has 17 residues. The CDR3 is CASSLGLAGKGTGELFF. As DNA, the CDR3 is TGTGCCAGCAGCTTGGGGTTAGCGGGTAAAGGAACCGGGGAGCTGTTTTTT.